Following are 4 T cell receptor beta chains from one sample sequenced in a study of cytomegalovirus exposure and HLA in healthy donors. Use of 60 Vbeta and 13 Jbeta primers characterized the PCR. The table came from immunoSEQ multiplex PCR; TCRdb's copy has only in-frame clones and leaves some out. The table has more than 150,000 clones, roughly 87% seen once. The sequenced material came from PBMCs. These receptors originate from a girl under three years old in good health and CMV-seronegative.

The rearrangement joins TRBV18 to TRBJ1-2, with TRBD1 as a possible D gene (5 bases). This CDR3 has 11 amino acids. Germline V gene lookup returns CDR1 KGHSH and CDR2 LQKENI. Trimming shortened V by 2 bases and J by 10 bases, and 8 bases separated the two germline ends. CDR3 amino acids: CASSPGQDYTF. The CDR3 nucleotides read TGTGCCAGCTCACCAGGACAAGACTACACCTTC.

V gene TRBV13 combines with J gene TRBJ2-1; D is possibly TRBD1 (6 bases). The CDR3 contains 14 residues. CDR1 and CDR2 from the germline V gene are PRHDT and FYEKMQ (reference sequence). V was shortened by 0 bases and J by 5 bases, with 8 bases between the two germline ends. The CDR3 DNA is TGTGCCAGCAGCTTAGGGACAGGCAACAATGAGCAGTTCTTC. Encoded protein: CASSLGTGNNEQFF.

V gene TRBV6-5 combines with J gene TRBJ2-7; D gene ambiguous. Trimming shortened V by 6 bases and J by 4 bases, and 10 bases separated the two germline ends. The CDR3 sequence is 12 residues long. Germline V gives CDR1 MNHEY, CDR2 SVGAGI. Here the CDR3 DNA reads TGTGCCAGCAGCTCGCCCCGGTACGAGCAGTACTTC. It yields the protein CASSSPRYEQYF.

The chain recombines TRBV20-1 with TRBJ2-3, with D possibly being TRBD1 (6 bases). Looked up from germline, CDR1 is DFQATT and CDR2 is SNEGSKA (reference sequence). CDR3 size: 11 residues. Trimming pared 0 bases from V and 11 bases from J, leaving 9 bases between. As DNA, the CDR3 is TGCAGTGCTAGAGAGGGGGCCCTGCAGTATTTT. Protein product: CSAREGALQYF.